Listed below are T cell receptor beta chains from one sample, sequenced in a study of T cell responses to AZD1222 COVID-19 vaccine. Repertoires were generated with immunoSEQ multiplex PCR, while TCRdb's copy carries only in-frame clones and drops some. The sample holds 130,000 or so clones, roughly nine tenths seen once. Sample: peripheral blood, taken 28 days after the second AZD1222 dose. These receptors were taken from an adult who received the AZD1222 COVID-19 vaccine. The CDR3 runs from the conserved cysteine through the conserved F or W. Fields, in order: J gene, clone size, D gene, V gene, CDR3 protein, CDR3 DNA. A D gene is named only where the DNA matches it firmly. Clone size is not always given. Where it is, it says once, few, many or a class for expanded clones.

J: TRBJ2-5; size: .; D: .; V: TRBV3-1/TRBV3-2; CDR3: CASSPDLGETQYF; DNA: TGTGCCAGCAGCCCGGACTTGGGAGAGACCCAGTACTTC
J: TRBJ1-1; size: .; D: .; V: TRBV7-9; CDR3: CASSLAGESTEAFF; DNA: TGTGCCAGCAGCTTAGCAGGGGAGAGCACTGAAGCTTTCTTT
J: TRBJ1-1; size: .; D: TRBD1; V: TRBV6-2/TRBV6-3; CDR3: CASSYSGWRQGEMNTEAFF; DNA: TGTGCCAGCAGTTACTCGGGTTGGCGACAGGGGGAGATGAACACTGAAGCTTTCTTT
J: TRBJ1-1; size: .; D: .; V: TRBV20-1; CDR3: CSARANTEAFF; DNA: TGCAGTGCTAGAGCGAACACTGAAGCTTTCTTT
J: TRBJ1-1; size: .; D: .; V: TRBV6-5; CDR3: CASTDSLNTEAFF; DNA: TGTGCCAGCACGGACAGCTTGAACACTGAAGCTTTCTTT
J: TRBJ1-2; size: .; D: TRBD1; V: TRBV3-1/TRBV3-2; CDR3: CASSQALGQGSYYGYTF; DNA: TGTGCCAGCAGCCAAGCCCTCGGACAGGGGAGTTACTATGGCTACACCTTC
J: TRBJ1-6; size: .; D: .; V: TRBV7-9; CDR3: CASSLGLGFAPLHF; DNA: TGTGCCAGCAGCTTAGGTCTGGGATTCGCACCCCTCCACTTT
J: TRBJ2-1; size: .; D: TRBD1; V: TRBV4-1; CDR3: CASSPLTGTPNEQFF; DNA: TGCGCCAGCAGCCCCTTGACAGGGACACCTAATGAGCAGTTCTTC
J: TRBJ2-3; size: .; D: .; V: TRBV27; CDR3: CASSLVSTDTQYF; DNA: TGTGCCAGCAGTTTAGTTAGCACAGATACGCAGTATTTT
J: TRBJ1-5; size: .; D: .; V: TRBV4-2; CDR3: CASSYGPSNQPQHF; DNA: TGTGCCAGCAGTTACGGACCTAGCAATCAGCCCCAGCATTTT
J: TRBJ1-4; size: .; D: TRBD1; V: TRBV30; CDR3: CAWSVAGQGWEKLFF; DNA: TGTGCCTGGAGTGTAGCGGGACAGGGTTGGGAAAAACTGTTTTTT
J: TRBJ1-3; size: .; D: .; V: TRBV5-4; CDR3: CASSLICRAGNTIYF; DNA: TGTGCCAGCAGCTTGATTTGCAGGGCTGGAAACACCATATATTTT
J: TRBJ2-5; size: .; D: .; V: TRBV24-1; CDR3: CATSDNNLGPETQYF; DNA: TGTGCCACCAGTGATAATAACCTTGGCCCAGAGACCCAGTACTTC
J: TRBJ1-1; size: .; D: TRBD1; V: TRBV18; CDR3: CASSDTGGFTEAFF; DNA: TGTGCCAGCTCAGATACAGGGGGTTTCACTGAAGCTTTCTTT
J: TRBJ2-3; size: few; D: TRBD2; V: TRBV5-1; CDR3: CASSFGLARGTDTQYF; DNA: TGCGCCAGCAGCTTCGGACTAGCAAGGGGTACAGATACGCAGTATTTT
J: TRBJ1-4; size: once; D: .; V: TRBV7-9; CDR3: CASSPGRIQSGEKLFF; DNA: TGTGCCAGCAGCCCCGGGAGGATTCAGTCGGGTGAAAAACTGTTTTTT
J: TRBJ1-1; size: .; D: .; V: TRBV7-8; CDR3: CASSLGEDTEAFF; DNA: TGTGCCAGCAGCTTGGGGGAGGACACTGAAGCTTTCTTT
J: TRBJ2-5; size: .; D: .; V: TRBV12-3/TRBV12-4; CDR3: CASSLEETQYF; DNA: TGTGCCAGCAGTTTAGAAGAGACCCAGTACTTC
J: TRBJ2-3; size: .; D: TRBD2; V: TRBV11-2; CDR3: CASSSNSGGPTDTQYF; DNA: TGTGCCAGCAGCTCCAACAGCGGGGGGCCCACAGATACGCAGTATTTT
J: TRBJ2-2; size: .; D: .; V: TRBV5-1; CDR3: CASSLMTGDTGELFF; DNA: TGCGCCAGCAGCCTAATGACAGGTGACACCGGGGAGCTGTTTTTT
J: TRBJ1-3; size: .; D: .; V: TRBV7-6; CDR3: CASSPTGSSGNTIYF; DNA: TGTGCCAGCAGCCCCACCGGTAGCTCTGGAAACACCATATATTTT
J: TRBJ1-5; size: .; D: .; V: TRBV27; CDR3: CASSFRLGNQPQHF; DNA: TGTGCCAGCAGTTTCCGGTTAGGCAATCAGCCCCAGCATTTT
J: TRBJ1-6; size: .; D: .; V: TRBV19; CDR3: CASSEGQWNSPLHF; DNA: TGTGCCAGTAGTGAGGGACAATGGAATTCACCCCTCCACTTT
J: TRBJ2-5; size: .; D: TRBD1; V: TRBV5-1; CDR3: CASSTGTGWETQYF; DNA: TGCGCCAGCAGCACCGGGACAGGGTGGGAGACCCAGTACTTC
J: TRBJ1-6; size: .; D: .; V: TRBV7-8; CDR3: CASSLVPGSSYNSPLHF; DNA: TGTGCCAGCAGCTTAGTTCCGGGCAGCTCCTATAATTCACCCCTCCACTTT
J: TRBJ2-7; size: .; D: .; V: TRBV19; CDR3: CATRTVPSEGEQYF; DNA: TGTGCCACAAGGACAGTACCCTCAGAAGGCGAGCAGTACTTC
J: TRBJ2-3; size: .; D: .; V: TRBV18; CDR3: CASSPPTGYSTDTQYF; DNA: TGTGCCAGCTCACCACCTACAGGGTACTCCACAGATACGCAGTATTTT
J: TRBJ1-5; size: .; D: .; V: TRBV7-6; CDR3: CASGGPNSNQPQHF; DNA: TGTGCCAGCGGCGGACCTAATAGCAATCAGCCCCAGCATTTT
J: TRBJ1-1; size: .; D: .; V: TRBV5-1; CDR3: CASSSGGVVNTEAFF; DNA: TGCGCCAGCAGCTCGGGCGGGGTGGTGAACACTGAAGCTTTCTTT
J: TRBJ2-2; size: .; D: .; V: TRBV11-2; CDR3: CASSLFDGNTGELFF; DNA: TGTGCCAGCAGCTTGTTCGACGGGAATACCGGGGAGCTGTTTTTT
J: TRBJ1-6; size: .; D: .; V: TRBV6-1; CDR3: CASSEVGYGNSPLHF; DNA: TGTGCCAGCAGTGAAGTGGGGTACGGTAATTCACCCCTCCACTTT
J: TRBJ1-2; size: .; D: .; V: TRBV4-3; CDR3: CASSQDALKTYYGYTF; DNA: TGCGCCAGCAGCCAAGATGCTCTCAAAACTTACTATGGCTACACCTTC
J: TRBJ2-1; size: once; D: .; V: TRBV27; CDR3: CASSLGRYNEQFF; DNA: TGTGCCAGCAGTTTGGGCAGGTACAATGAGCAGTTCTTC
J: TRBJ1-3; size: .; D: .; V: TRBV5-1; CDR3: CASSLGGPGQESGNTIYF; DNA: TGCGCCAGCAGCTTGGGGGGTCCGGGACAAGAATCTGGAAACACCATATATTTT
J: TRBJ1-4; size: .; D: .; V: TRBV2; CDR3: CASSEGRTNEKLFF; DNA: TGTGCCAGCAGTGAAGGCAGAACTAATGAAAAACTGTTTTTT
J: TRBJ1-2; size: .; D: .; V: TRBV30; CDR3: CAWTTPPGHQNYGYTF; DNA: TGTGCCTGGACAACCCCACCGGGACATCAGAACTATGGCTACACCTTC
J: TRBJ1-5; size: few; D: TRBD1; V: TRBV6-5; CDR3: CASRPGQVNQPQHF; DNA: TGTGCCAGCAGACCCGGACAGGTTAATCAGCCCCAGCATTTT
J: TRBJ1-1; size: .; D: .; V: TRBV7-8; CDR3: CASRPGRAWVNTEAFF; DNA: TGTGCCAGCAGACCAGGGCGGGCGTGGGTGAACACTGAAGCTTTCTTT
J: TRBJ2-7; size: .; D: .; V: TRBV2; CDR3: CASRNGQTYEQYF; DNA: TGTGCCAGCAGAAATGGGCAGACCTACGAGCAGTACTTC
J: TRBJ1-1; size: .; D: .; V: TRBV7-9; CDR3: CASSLQGTTEAFF; DNA: TGTGCCAGCAGCTTACAGGGGACGACTGAAGCTTTCTTT
J: TRBJ1-4; size: few; D: .; V: TRBV6-5; CDR3: CASRRDGNEKLFF; DNA: TGTGCCAGCAGGAGGGACGGGAATGAAAAACTGTTTTTT
J: TRBJ2-1; size: few; D: TRBD2; V: TRBV5-1; CDR3: CASTRALEVDKRGYNEQFF; DNA: TGCGCCAGTACCCGAGCTCTAGAAGTTGATAAGCGGGGCTACAATGAGCAGTTCTTC
J: TRBJ1-4; size: once; D: .; V: TRBV30; CDR3: CAWTVSSRRQLFF; DNA: TGTGCCTGGACAGTTAGTAGTCGGCGACAACTGTTTTTT
J: TRBJ1-4; size: once; D: .; V: TRBV5-1; CDR3: CASSQNTGEKLFF; DNA: TGCGCCAGCAGCCAAAACACCGGCGAAAAACTGTTTTTT